This TCR beta chain emerged from a study of blood T cell repertoires in COVID-19. Repertoires were generated with immunoSEQ multiplex PCR, while TCRdb's copy carries only in-frame clones and drops some. This table has around 250,000 clones, approximately 87% appearing once. Trimming at V came to 6 bases and at J to 2 bases, leaving 10 bases not matched to a gene. CDR1 is MNHNY and CDR2 is SVGAGI in the germline V gene (reference sequence). The CDR3 is 16 residues long. The clonotype comes from a man in his sixties with acute or convalescent COVID-19. The sample taken for sequencing was peripheral blood. The chain links TRBV6-6 to TRBJ2-7; 10 nucleotides match TRBD2. CDR3: CASSPPLAGAPYEQYF. In nucleotides, the CDR3 is TGTGCCAGCAGCCCCCCCCTAGCGGGAGCCCCCTACGAGCAGTACTTC.